Listed below are T cell receptor beta chains from one sample, sequenced in a study of T cells after yellow fever vaccination. MiXCR, applied by TCRdb to the 5' RACE reads, yields one record per CDR3 protein. The repertoire includes about 160,000 distinct CDR3 sequences, over 7% of them detected once, and about 40% sits in the top ten. The material was CD8+ T cells sorted from PBMCs, obtained 45 days after the yellow fever booster vaccination. The receptor source for this set is a young man who received the YFV17D yellow fever vaccine. Each CDR3 is given with its conserved first and last residue. A D gene is named only where the DNA matches it firmly. Clone size is stated in some rows and not others, as once, few, many or a class when expanded.

TRBJ1-1 few NA TRBV14 CASSQAGALNTEAFF
TRBJ2-3 few NA TRBV6-6 CASSYERFRGRADTQYF
TRBJ2-2 NA NA TRBV7-9 CASSLAIGKTGELFF
TRBJ1-1 many NA TRBV7-9 CASSLASGTEAFF
TRBJ2-5 NA NA TRBV4-1 CASSQATRGGRAEETQYF
TRBJ2-2 NA NA TRBV29-1 CSVEGTGYTGELFF
TRBJ1-2 NA NA TRBV29-1 CSVESAGYEGYTF
TRBJ2-1 NA NA TRBV6-5 CASSYRTGPGFF
TRBJ2-3 NA NA TRBV4-3 CASSQEGWGDTQYF
TRBJ2-1 many NA TRBV7-9 CASSPQTVENEQFF
TRBJ2-2 NA TRBD2 TRBV7-2 CASSAPASGGAGGELFF
TRBJ1-5 few NA TRBV20-1 CSARRGDQPQHF
TRBJ2-3 few NA TRBV11-2 CASSLVPTAGASTDTQYF
TRBJ1-2 few TRBD1 TRBV20-1 CSARAPLDRGGGYTF
TRBJ1-2 many TRBD1 TRBV4-1 CASSQFVTGTGIHINYGYTF
TRBJ2-1 once NA TRBV4-3 CASSQVGQEGGEQFF
TRBJ2-3 NA TRBD2 TRBV27 CASSSYASGGARTDTQYF
TRBJ1-1 NA NA TRBV5-6 CASSRLGLAEAFF
TRBJ2-1 few TRBD2 TRBV6-2/TRBV6-3 CASSGGLANEQFF
TRBJ1-1 few NA TRBV10-3 CAIRGTTEAFF
TRBJ2-2 NA TRBD2 TRBV7-3 CASRLAGYTGELFF
TRBJ1-1 few NA TRBV4-1 CASSQASWGSMNTEAFF
TRBJ2-5 NA NA TRBV12-3/TRBV12-4 CASSWVGTTIQETQYF
TRBJ2-1 few NA TRBV27 CASRIYNEQFF
TRBJ2-1 NA NA TRBV4-1 CASSQVVGGEQFF
TRBJ2-7 many TRBD1 TRBV4-1 CASSQIQGAYEQYF
TRBJ1-3 many NA TRBV4-3 CASSLGNTIYF
TRBJ1-5 NA NA TRBV9 CASNQGGYSNQPQHF
TRBJ1-2 few NA TRBV12-3/TRBV12-4 CASSSGLYGYTF
TRBJ2-7 few NA TRBV13 CASSFSADHEQYF
TRBJ2-5 NA TRBD1 TRBV20-1 CSARDGDRDVETQYF
TRBJ2-7 few NA TRBV18 CASLPDSFSYEQYF
TRBJ2-5 few NA TRBV12-3/TRBV12-4 CASSAQETQYF
TRBJ1-5 NA NA TRBV4-1 CASSPTWDQPQHF
TRBJ2-1 NA TRBD1 TRBV4-3 CASSQEGTGANYYNEQFF
TRBJ2-3 NA TRBD1 TRBV12-3/TRBV12-4 CASSFVDRGSSDTQYF
TRBJ2-3 NA NA TRBV11-1 CASSSELDTQYF
TRBJ2-2 NA TRBD1 TRBV9 CASTPVKGAPNTGELFF
TRBJ1-5 few TRBD1 TRBV4-1 CASSQGQGAFQPQHF
TRBJ2-7 many TRBD1 TRBV12-3/TRBV12-4 CASSPTGAEQYF
TRBJ2-5 few NA TRBV7-9 CASTPEGPRETQYF
TRBJ2-5 few TRBD2 TRBV7-8 CASSSSRVVAGSGETQYF
TRBJ2-2 few NA TRBV12-3/TRBV12-4 CASRGGAVDGELFF
TRBJ1-5 NA TRBD1 TRBV29-1 CSVGTGGGQPQHF
TRBJ2-7 NA TRBD2 TRBV7-9 CASSSTGLAAYEQYF
TRBJ1-5 NA NA TRBV7-9 CASSPIGGAPGEPQHF
TRBJ2-6 NA TRBD1 TRBV5-4 CASSWTGEAGANVLTF
TRBJ1-6 NA NA TRBV20-1 CSARQFLGGIWNSPLHF
TRBJ1-1 few TRBD1 TRBV7-3 CASSLRRTGGNTEAFF
TRBJ2-1 NA TRBD2 TRBV5-6 CASSFWRGNYNEQFF
TRBJ2-7 many NA TRBV4-1 CASSQALPGDYEQYF
TRBJ2-7 NA NA TRBV6-1 CASTNTNEQYF
TRBJ2-5 many NA TRBV15 CATSSSPAAEETQYF
TRBJ1-6 NA NA TRBV15 CATSPGTGQPYNSPLHF
TRBJ2-3 NA NA TRBV4-3 CASSQDTGTSTDTQYF